This T cell receptor (beta chain) is drawn from a study of OX40 agonist ivuxolimab in advanced cancers. On the study more broadly: The study gave patients intravenous ivuxolimab at 0.01 to 10 mg/kg every 2 weeks. Partial responses occurred in three patients (one hepatocellular carcinoma, two cutaneous melanoma).

The data were produced by immunoSEQ multiplex PCR, yet TCRdb's version contains in-frame clones alone and is incomplete. The sample holds about 72,000 clones, 89% seen once. Losses at the gene ends were 2 bases for V and 2 bases for J; bases not matched to a gene: 9. In germline, CDR1 is SGHRS, CDR2 YFSETQ. The CDR3 totals 18 residues. Systemic immunosuppression or autoimmune disease history was grounds to exclude patients. The chain employs TRBV5-1 and TRBJ2-3; 12 nucleotides match TRBD2. Here the sequenced sample was CD4+ or CD8+ T cells sorted from blood, taken in a trial of the OX40 agonist ivuxolimab. The sequence was obtained from an adult with an advanced solid tumor such as melanoma, head and neck, liver or kidney cancer. In nucleotides, the CDR3 is TGCGCCAGCAGCTTAGGTCGGACTAGCGGGGAGTCCACAGATACGCAGTATTTT. Its translation: CASSLGRTSGESTDTQYF. Complete variable domain (other parts from reference TRBV5-1 and TRBJ2-3): KAGVTQTPRYLIKTRGQQVTLSCSPISGHRSVSWYQQTPGQGLQFLFEYFSETQRNKGNFPGRFSGRQFSNSRSEMNVSTLELGDSALYLCASSLGRTSGESTDTQYFGPGTRLTVL.